Reported below is one T cell receptor beta chain. This entry belongs to a study of cytotoxic CD8 clonotypes in ibrutinib-treated CLL. CDR1 is MNHEY, CDR2 SMNVEV, per germline (reference sequence). The CDR3 loop spans 13 amino acids. The junction had 8 bases not matched to a gene; V was cut back by 7 bases and J by 6 bases. This table comes from immunoSEQ multiplex PCR, and its TCRdb copy is limited to in-frame clones, with some not included. The table shows about 130,000 clones, with 75% to 85% occurring only once. J is TRBJ2-7 and V is TRBV27; 8 bases match TRBD1. The sample consisted of PBMCs, taken after 12 months of ibrutinib treatment. The sequence was obtained from a human donor with chronic lymphocytic leukemia. CDR3 nucleotides: TGTGCCAGCATCCCCAGACAGGGGCTCGAGCAGTACTTC. Translated, it gives CASIPRQGLEQYF.